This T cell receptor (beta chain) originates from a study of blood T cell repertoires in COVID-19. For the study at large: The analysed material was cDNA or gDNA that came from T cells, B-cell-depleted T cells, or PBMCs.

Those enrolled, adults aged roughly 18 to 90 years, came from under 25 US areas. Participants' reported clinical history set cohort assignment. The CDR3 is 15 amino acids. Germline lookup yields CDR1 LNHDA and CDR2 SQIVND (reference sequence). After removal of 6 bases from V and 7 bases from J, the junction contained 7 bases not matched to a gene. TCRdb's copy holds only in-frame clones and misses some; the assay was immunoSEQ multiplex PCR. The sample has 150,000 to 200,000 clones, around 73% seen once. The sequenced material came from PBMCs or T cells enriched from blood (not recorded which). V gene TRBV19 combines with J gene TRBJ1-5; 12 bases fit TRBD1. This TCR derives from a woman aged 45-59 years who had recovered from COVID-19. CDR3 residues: CASSGTGGVGQPQHF. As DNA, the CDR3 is TGTGCCAGTAGCGGGACAGGGGGCGTTGGGCAGCCCCAGCATTTT.